This TCR beta chain derives from a study of memory CD4+ T cells and cytomegalovirus serostatus. TCRdb keeps only in-frame clones here, not all; method: immunoSEQ multiplex PCR. The sample lists under 55,000 clones, about four fifths occurring once. The sort gate was single viable CD3+CD4+CD8-CD45RO+ cells for memory CD4+ T cells. Sequencing was performed on memory CD4+ T cells from blood. The clonotype originates from an adult in good health and CMV-seropositive.

The CDR3 spells CASSYSHPNYEQYF. For the CDR3, the DNA is TGTGCCAGCAGTTATTCCCATCCTAACTACGAGCAGTACTTC. J is TRBJ2-7 and V is TRBV6-5; no reliable D call. The V end lost 3 bases, the J end lost 3 bases, and 12 bases lay between the germline ends. CDR3 length: 14 residues. The germline CDR1 and CDR2 sequences are MNHEY and SVGAGI.